Included here is one T cell receptor (beta chain) sequence, with context. The entry originates in a study of OX40 agonist ivuxolimab in advanced cancers. V was clipped by 2 bases and J by 2 bases; unmatched bases: 3. This CDR3 spans 15 amino acids. CDR1 MNHEY and CDR2 SMNVEV come from the germline V gene (reference sequence). Here immunoSEQ multiplex PCR was the method, and the copy in TCRdb shows in-frame clones only, minus some. The sample has about 46,000 clones; around 90% are singletons. The input for sequencing was CD4+ or CD8+ T cells sorted from blood, taken in a trial of the OX40 agonist ivuxolimab. This chain links TRBV27 with TRBJ2-5, with TRBD2 identical over 9 bases. The TCR originated in an adult with an advanced solid tumor such as melanoma, head and neck, liver or kidney cancer. This CDR3 is CASSLKGLAQETQYF. The CDR3 nucleotides read TGTGCCAGCAGTTTAAAGGGACTAGCACAAGAGACCCAGTACTTC.